Below, 2 T cell receptor beta chains from the same sample are listed, as sequenced in a study of technical replicates of blood from a few donors (dated by TCRdb to about 2017). Library construction relied on the immunoSEQ multiplex PCR assay. Sourced from immuneACCESS, this table was stored by TCRdb with only in-frame sequences that have V and J called. A share of the clones is absent; for the studies checked, an unresolved V gene accounts for under half, and the remainder has no known explanation. This sample gives 98,000 or so clones in total; 95% of them show up just once. The top ten constitute 0.2% to 0.25% of the sample. Sequencing input: T cells isolated from PBMCs. The receptors were sampled from a human donor in good health.

The chain carries TRBV27 and TRBJ2-7, with 7 bases matching TRBD1. The V and J ends lost 8 bases and 2 bases, in that order; junction bases with no gene match: 9. Germline V gene lookup returns CDR1 MNHEY and CDR2 SMNVEV (reference sequence). This CDR3 region has 14 residues. CDR3 sequence reads: CASRTTGYPYEQYF. Written as DNA, the CDR3 is TGTGCCAGCCGAACGACAGGGTACCCCTACGAGCAGTACTTC.

The chain joins TRBV30 to TRBJ2-5, with D perhaps TRBD2 (6 bases). Germline CDR1 GTSNPN, CDR2 SVGIG (reference sequence). V was shortened by 0 bases and J by 5 bases, with 13 bases between the two germline ends. The CDR3 loop spans 14 amino acids. The CDR3 spells CAWSVKGGGETQYF. Here the CDR3 DNA reads TGTGCCTGGAGTGTCAAGGGAGGTGGCGAGACCCAGTACTTC.